This TCR beta chain was found in a study of blood T cells in healthy people across ages. For the study at large: For every two T cells, template switching captured about one barcoded beta molecule.

With each sample, at least 5 micrograms of total RNA were extracted. General study points: Age advanced and TCR beta diversity per million T cells fell, roughly linearly.

A second PCR of about 7 to 11 cycles used a sample-barcoded 5' primer and a J-beta primer mix. TCRdb reanalysed the 5' RACE reads using MiXCR and keeps one entry per CDR3 protein. In the table there are roughly 500,000 distinct CDR3 sequences, 25% to 30% of which are singletons. The CDR3 runs 14 residues. The sample holds a few counts of this clonotype. The antigen remains unidentified. The sequenced material came from blood. The gene calls are TRBV12-3 or TRBV12-4 and TRBJ2-5; D remains ambiguous. The J call is uncertain, as TRBJ2-7 better fits the DNA end. The sequence was collected from a woman in her 70s in good health. CDR3 DNA: TGTGCCAGCAGTGAGCTAGGGCTCGTCTACGAGCAGTACTTC. This translates into CASSELGLVYEQYF.